Below, 14 T cell receptor beta chains from the same sample are listed, as sequenced in a study of cytotoxic CD8 clonotypes in ibrutinib-treated CLL. Method: immunoSEQ multiplex PCR; TCRdb's copy keeps in-frame clones and lacks some. The sample has 150,000 to 200,000 clones; roughly four fifths are singletons. Material: PBMCs, obtained after 12 months of ibrutinib treatment. The receptors were gathered from a human donor with chronic lymphocytic leukemia.

This chain connects TRBV15 to TRBJ2-5; D is uncertain. V lost 4 bases and J lost 1, with 4 bases in between. The CDR3 length is 12 residues. The germline V gene has CDR1 LNHNV and CDR2 YYDKDF (reference sequence). In DNA form, the CDR3 reads TGTGCCACCAGCAAGGGCCAAGAGACCCAGTACTTC. Translated, it gives CATSKGQETQYF.

This clone was found once. The CDR3: CASSPGTSTQETQYF. Here the CDR3 DNA reads TGTGCCAGCAGCCCAGGGACTTCCACCCAAGAGACCCAGTACTTC. The gene calls are TRBV4-2 and TRBJ2-5; TRBD2 is a possible D gene (6 bases). The CDR3 totals 15 residues. Per the germline V gene, CDR1 is LGHNA and CDR2 is YNFKEQ. V gave up 4 bases and J gave up 1 base, with 13 bases separating them.

The chain joins TRBV4-2 to TRBJ1-2; D gene uncertain. The CDR3 sequence is 14 residues long. V lost 0 bases, J lost 7 bases, and 12 bases lay in between. The germline V gene has CDR1 LGHNA and CDR2 YNFKEQ. In nucleotides, the CDR3 is TGTGCCAGCAGCCAAGATGTGGGTATTGGTGGCTACACCTTC. This encodes CASSQDVGIGGYTF.

The CDR3 here is CASSLLLGADTQYF. Written as DNA, the CDR3 is TGCGCCAGCAGCCTGCTGCTGGGGGCAGATACGCAGTATTTT. The chain uses TRBV4-1 and TRBJ2-3; D might be TRBD1 or TRBD2, each matching 5 bases. V lost 4 bases and J lost 4, with 12 bases in between. The CDR3 is made up of 14 amino acids. Germline CDR1 is MGHRA and CDR2 is YSYEKL.

CDR3 amino acids: CASSTRGASGNTIYF. Written as DNA, the CDR3 is TGTGCCAGCAGCACCAGAGGCGCCTCTGGAAACACCATATATTTT. The chain joins TRBV7-9 to TRBJ1-3; D unresolved. Per the germline V gene, CDR1 is SEHNR and CDR2 is FQNEAQ (reference sequence). The length of the CDR3 is 15 residues. The germline V and J ends were trimmed by 5 bases and 0 bases, with 11 bases remaining between them.

This sequence joins TRBV28 and TRBJ2-2; D remains unclear. This CDR3 spans 14 amino acids. V lost 2 bases, J lost 1 base, and 5 bases lay in between. CDR1 and CDR2 (germline): MDHEN, SYDVKM. The CDR3 region has the DNA TGTGCCAGCAGTTTAAGACAGAACACCGGGGAGCTGTTTTTT. This encodes CASSLRQNTGELFF.

The chain combines TRBV6-5 with TRBJ2-3; D might be TRBD1 (6 bases). The V gene's germline CDR1 is MNHEY and CDR2 SVGAGI. This CDR3 is built from 13 residues. V gave up 6 bases and J gave up 9 bases, with 16 bases separating them. The CDR3 DNA sequence: TGTGCCAGCAGCCGGGTAACAGGGCCAACGCAGTATTTT. Encoded protein: CASSRVTGPTQYF.

V usage is TRBV5-6 and J usage is TRBJ1-2; 8 bases agree with TRBD1. The CDR3 has 16 amino acids. Germline V gene sequence: CDR1 SGHDT, CDR2 YYEEEE. With V trimmed by 2 bases and J by 9 bases, 15 bases remained unmatched. In nucleotides, the CDR3 is TGTGCCAGCAGCTTCTGGAGTCGGACAGGGACCTTCCGCTACACCTTC. Residues: CASSFWSRTGTFRYTF.

The V and J genes are TRBV7-2 and TRBJ1-2; D might be TRBD1 (5 bases). The ends were cut back, 0 bases at V and 8 bases at J, with 13 bases in the middle. Germline lookup yields CDR1 SGHTA and CDR2 FQGNSA. This CDR3 has 14 residues. The CDR3 DNA reads TGTGCCAGCAGCTTAGCGACCGGGGGGGAAGGCTACACCTTC. Translating gives CASSLATGGEGYTF.

This chain uses TRBV28 with TRBJ2-1; D gene ambiguous. V was clipped by 6 bases and J by 3 bases, with 9 bases between them. Germline V lookup: CDR1 MDHEN, CDR2 SYDVKM. The CDR3 sequence is 13 residues long. This CDR3 reads CASRKDNYNEQFF. Written as DNA, the CDR3 is TGTGCCAGCAGAAAAGATAACTACAATGAGCAGTTCTTC.

The gene calls are TRBV9 and TRBJ2-7, with 10 nucleotides matching TRBD1. The CDR3 runs 16 residues. Germline lookup yields CDR1 SGDLS and CDR2 YYNGEE. V was pared by 0 bases and J by 2 bases, with 5 bases of the junction left unmatched. The CDR3 sequence: CASSVVGGTGAYEQYF. DNA of the CDR3: TGTGCCAGCAGCGTAGTGGGTGGGACAGGGGCCTACGAGCAGTACTTC.

Note on this clone: The same CDR3 arises from other DNA sequences in this sample as well. The genes are TRBV7-9 and TRBJ2-3; no firm D call. The CDR3 contains 14 residues. Trimming cost V 1 base and J 0 bases, with 5 bases left between them. Germline V CDR1 and CDR2: SEHNR, FQNEAQ (reference sequence). DNA of the CDR3: TGTGCCAGCAGCTTAGATCACAGCACAGATACGCAGTATTTT. This sequence encodes CASSLDHSTDTQYF.

About this clone: Other DNA sequences of this sample code for an identical CDR3. In DNA, the CDR3 is TGTGCCTGGAGGGGACAGTATAATTCACCCCTCCACTTT. Protein: CAWRGQYNSPLHF. The chain employs TRBV30 and TRBJ1-6; TRBD1 aligns across 7 bases. Unmatched junction bases numbered 0, after V lost 3 bases and J lost 4 bases. This CDR3 is built from 13 residues. Germline V lookup: CDR1 GTSNPN, CDR2 SVGIG (reference sequence).

The rearrangement uses TRBV10-3 and TRBJ2-3; 8 bases match TRBD2. Germline values: CDR1 ENHRY, CDR2 SYGVKD. The CDR3 is made up of 15 amino acids. The V and J ends lost 4 bases and 0 bases, in that order; junction bases with no gene match: 3. The CDR3 DNA is TGTGCCATCAGTGCGGGGGGGTCTAGCACAGATACGCAGTATTTT. It is translated as CAISAGGSSTDTQYF.